The sequence of this T cell receptor (beta chain) was determined in a study of T cells after yellow fever vaccination. One entry per CDR3 protein, called by TCRdb with MiXCR from the 5' RACE reads. This table holds about 150,000 distinct CDR3 sequences, 6.6% found once. This clonotype was seen many times. CDR1 and CDR2 (germline): SGHRS, YFSETQ. Trimming pared 4 bases from V and 6 bases from J, leaving 18 bases between. The CDR3 has 15 amino acids. The rearrangement links TRBV5-1 to TRBJ2-3; D is uncertain. Sample: CD4+ T cells sorted from PBMCs, taken 10 days after the yellow fever booster vaccination. This receptor was taken from a man aged 30-40 years who received the YFV17D yellow fever vaccine. This chain's CDR3 is CASSTNYAPSDTQYF. The DNA of the CDR3 is TGCGCCAGCAGCACCAATTACGCCCCTTCCGATACGCAGTATTTT.